Detailed here is one TCR beta chain. Its antigen has not been determined. No base-level quality is on record; no much larger clone is a single base apart. Library construction relied on the immunoSEQ multiplex PCR assay. RNA was extracted from all samples and reverse transcribed into cDNA as template for TCR sequencing. First-strand cDNA was synthesized with SuperScript III using a 2:1 mix of oligo-dT and random hexamers. A synthetic immune receptor repertoire was used to assess amplification bias, and residual bias was removed computationally. As for the authors' bioinformatics: Raw reads were preprocessed to remove errors, and CDR3 was defined by IMGT conventions from the conserved cysteine to phenylalanine. Clonality was calculated as 1 minus Shannon entropy normalized by log2 of the number of productive unique TCRs. Whether each scalp clone was CD4 or CD8 was inferred by checking scalp TCRbeta sequences against the CD4 and CD8 repertoires from sorted blood. This is the immuneACCESS table as TCRdb keeps it, with only in-frame sequences that have V and J called. A part of the clones is gone; compared with another copy, unresolved V genes explain less than half, and the rest is unexplained. D and trimming were read from the DNA, whereas the V and J calls and clone size are those reported in that table. The sample table shows around 120,000 clones, and under 65% are seen once. Together, the top ten hold 4.5% to 6% of the sample.

The sample comes from a study of CD8+ T cells in alopecia areata listed by TCRdb under 2018. For context, the study as a whole: The treated patients took part in an open-label pilot trial in which moderate-to-severe alopecia areata was treated with oral tofacitinib at 5 to 10 mg twice daily. Patients received tofacitinib for 6 to 18 months and were then followed off drug for 6 months to check for delayed response and recurrence. In treated patients, disease severity was measured using the SALT score, which gives the percentage of scalp surface area affected. High-throughput TCRbeta sequencing was used to examine T cell clonal expansion in alopecia areata in both the C3H/HeJ mouse model and human patients. On the human side, TCRbeta sequencing was run on scalp tissue and on sorted CD4+ and CD8+ peripheral blood T cells from healthy controls and from alopecia areata patients with either patchy or totalis/universalis disease. Patients on tofacitinib were biopsied at baseline and after 4 and 24 weeks of treatment, and several of the patients also had a later scalp biopsy. Scalp clonality was compared among normal scalp (n=4), patchy alopecia areata scalp (n=8), and alopecia totalis/universalis scalp (n=8). RNA was extracted with the PAXgene miRNA kit for fixed scalp, the miRNeasy kit for PBMCs, and the RNeasy kit for mouse skin. immunoSEQ multiplex PCR using 35 Vbeta forward primers and 13 Jbeta reverse primers was used to amplify TCRbeta CDR3 regions. The paper's findings and limits, for the study overall: Many expanded lesional clones were found to persist in scalp and blood during tofacitinib treatment, and relapse after treatment cessation may be partly explained by this persistence. Higher clonality and more expanded CD8+ clones were observed in lesional scalp than in normal scalp, particularly in alopecia totalis/universalis, a finding suggestive of antigenic drive. Because the treated cohort was small and had just a single nonresponder, larger studies are needed to establish links between baseline CD8+ expansion and response. Compared with mice, TCR sequences shared between patients were less clear, possibly partly because of HLA diversity across the patient population. Scalp clonality and the number of expanded CD8+ clones among the top 100 scalp clones were significantly decreased by tofacitinib. Resident alphabeta T cells in normal human skin are also sequenced, complicating scalp TCR repertoire analysis, unlike mouse skin dominated by gammadelta T cells.

Interpreted using the paper, the time point label stands for: about 4 weeks on oral tofacitinib. The treatment or condition tag for this specimen amounts to: oral pan-JAK inhibitor, 5-10 mg twice daily. Lesional scalp punch biopsies and peripheral blood were collected from alopecia areata patients. After PBMCs were isolated by density centrifugation and stained for CD3, CD4 and CD8, a FACSAria was used to sort CD4+ and CD8+ T cells. V loses 1 base of germline sequence and J loses 4 bases, and the interval between the two ends is 10 bases. There are 14 amino acids in the CDR3, from cysteine to phenylalanine inclusive. The CDR3 DNA has 42 bases and is translated from base 1. The germline V gene specifies SGHTA as CDR1 and FQGNSA as CDR2.

This TCR was recovered from a human donor with alopecia areata. Recombination linked TRBV7-2 to TRBJ2-5; TRBD2 could be the D gene, as 5 bases match. The specimen comprised CD4+ T cells sorted from blood, sampled at week 4, from a patient treated with tofacitinib. At the DNA level, the sequence is TGTGCCAGCAGCTTAGTAGGGAGAGGAGAGACCCAGTACTTC. Its product reads: CASSLVGRGETQYF.